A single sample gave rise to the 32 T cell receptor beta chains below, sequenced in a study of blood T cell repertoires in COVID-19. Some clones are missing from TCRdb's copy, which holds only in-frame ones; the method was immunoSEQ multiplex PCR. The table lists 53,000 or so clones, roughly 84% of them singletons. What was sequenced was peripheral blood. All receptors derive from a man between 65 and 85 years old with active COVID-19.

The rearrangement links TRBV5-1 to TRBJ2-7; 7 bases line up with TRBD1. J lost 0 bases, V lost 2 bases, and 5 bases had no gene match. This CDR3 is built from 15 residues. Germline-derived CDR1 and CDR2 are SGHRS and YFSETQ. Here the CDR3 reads CASSLSQGPSYEQYF. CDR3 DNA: TGCGCCAGCAGCTTATCACAGGGGCCCTCCTACGAGCAGTACTTC.

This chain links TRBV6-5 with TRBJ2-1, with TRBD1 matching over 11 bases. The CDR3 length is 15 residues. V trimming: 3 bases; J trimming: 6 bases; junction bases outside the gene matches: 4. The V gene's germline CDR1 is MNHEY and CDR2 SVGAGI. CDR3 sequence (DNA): TGTGCCAGCAGTTATCTCGGGACAGGGGGCAATGAGCAGTTCTTC. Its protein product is CASSYLGTGGNEQFF.

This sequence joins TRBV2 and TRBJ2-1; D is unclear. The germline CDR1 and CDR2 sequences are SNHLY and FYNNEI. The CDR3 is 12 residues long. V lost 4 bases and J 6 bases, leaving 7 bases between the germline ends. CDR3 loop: CASSADSNEQFF. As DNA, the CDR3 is TGTGCCAGCAGTGCCGACTCCAATGAGCAGTTCTTC.

Here the CDR3 DNA reads TGTGCCAGTAGTATTGAAGGGAGCTCCTACAATGAGCAGTTCTTC. Encoded protein: CASSIEGSSYNEQFF. The chain employs TRBV19 and TRBJ2-1; D perhaps matches TRBD2 (5 bases). The ends were cut back, 3 bases at V and 0 bases at J, with 9 bases in the middle. There are 15 residues in the CDR3. Germline-derived CDR1 and CDR2 are LNHDA and SQIVND (reference sequence).

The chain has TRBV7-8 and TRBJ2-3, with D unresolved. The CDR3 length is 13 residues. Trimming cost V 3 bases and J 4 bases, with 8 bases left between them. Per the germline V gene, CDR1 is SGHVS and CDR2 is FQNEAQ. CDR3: CASSFGSADTQYF. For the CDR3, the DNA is TGTGCCAGCAGCTTTGGCTCTGCAGATACGCAGTATTTT.

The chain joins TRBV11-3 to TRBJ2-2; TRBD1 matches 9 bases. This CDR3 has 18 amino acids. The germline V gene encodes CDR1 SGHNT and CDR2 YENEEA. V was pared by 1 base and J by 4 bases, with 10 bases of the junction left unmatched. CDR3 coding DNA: TGTGCCAGCAGCTTAGGCCCTTGGGACAGGGTCACCACCGGGGAGCTGTTTTTT. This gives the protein CASSLGPWDRVTTGELFF.

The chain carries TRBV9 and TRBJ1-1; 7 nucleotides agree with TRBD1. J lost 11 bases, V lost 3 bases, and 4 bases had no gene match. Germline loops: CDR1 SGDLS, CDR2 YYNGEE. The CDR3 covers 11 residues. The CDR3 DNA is TGTGCCAGCAGCGACAGGGGTAAGGCTTTCTTT. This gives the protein CASSDRGKAFF.

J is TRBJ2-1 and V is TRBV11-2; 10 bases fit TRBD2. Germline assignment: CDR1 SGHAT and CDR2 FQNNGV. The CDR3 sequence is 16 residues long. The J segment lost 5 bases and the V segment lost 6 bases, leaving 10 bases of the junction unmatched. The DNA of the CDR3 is TGTGCCAGCAGGACGATGAGCGGGAGGGCCCACAATGAGCAGTTCTTC. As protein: CASRTMSGRAHNEQFF.

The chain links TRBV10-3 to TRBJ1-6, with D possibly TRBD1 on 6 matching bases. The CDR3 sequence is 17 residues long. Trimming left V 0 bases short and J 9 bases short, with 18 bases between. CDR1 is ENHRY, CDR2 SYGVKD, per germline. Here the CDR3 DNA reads TGTGCCATCAGTGAGTCCCGGAATTTACAGGGAAGTTCACCCCTCCACTTT. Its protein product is CAISESRNLQGSSPLHF.

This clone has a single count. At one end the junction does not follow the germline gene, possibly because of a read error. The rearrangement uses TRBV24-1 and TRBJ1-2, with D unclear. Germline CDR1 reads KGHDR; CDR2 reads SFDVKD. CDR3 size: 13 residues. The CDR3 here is CATAGSFGYDYTF. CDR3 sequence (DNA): TGTGCCACCGCTGGGAGTTTCGGCTATGACTACACCTTC.

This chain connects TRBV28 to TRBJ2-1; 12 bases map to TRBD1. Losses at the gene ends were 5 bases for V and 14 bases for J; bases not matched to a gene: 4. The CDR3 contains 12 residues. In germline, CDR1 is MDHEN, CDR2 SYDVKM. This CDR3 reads CASSLGTGGKFF. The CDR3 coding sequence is TGTGCCAGCAGTCTGGGGACAGGGGGCAAGTTCTTC.

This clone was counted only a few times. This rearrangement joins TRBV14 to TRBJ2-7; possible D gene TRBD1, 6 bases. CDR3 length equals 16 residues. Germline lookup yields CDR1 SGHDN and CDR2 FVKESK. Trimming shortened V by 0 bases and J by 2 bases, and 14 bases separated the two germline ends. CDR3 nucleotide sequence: TGTGCCAGCAGCCAAGAGGGTTGGGGGCTACCCTACGAGCAGTACTTC. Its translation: CASSQEGWGLPYEQYF.

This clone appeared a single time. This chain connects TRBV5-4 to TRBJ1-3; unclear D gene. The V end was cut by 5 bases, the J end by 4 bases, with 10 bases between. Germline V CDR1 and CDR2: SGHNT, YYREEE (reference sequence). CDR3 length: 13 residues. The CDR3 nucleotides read TGTGCCAGCAGACGCGACACAGGAAACACCATATATTTT. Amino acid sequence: CASRRDTGNTIYF. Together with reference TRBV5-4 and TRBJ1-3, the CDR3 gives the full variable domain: ETGVTQSPTHLIKTRGQQVTLRCSSQSGHNTVSWYQQALGQGPQFIFQYYREEENGRGNFPPRFSGLQFPNYSSELNVNALELDDSALYLCASRRDTGNTIYFGEGSWLTVV.

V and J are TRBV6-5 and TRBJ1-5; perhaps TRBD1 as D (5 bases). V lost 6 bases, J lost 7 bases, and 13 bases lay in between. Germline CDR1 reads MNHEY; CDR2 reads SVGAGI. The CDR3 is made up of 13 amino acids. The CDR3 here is CASRGGRGQPQHF. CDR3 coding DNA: TGTGCCAGCAGGGGGGGACGTGGACAGCCCCAGCATTTT.

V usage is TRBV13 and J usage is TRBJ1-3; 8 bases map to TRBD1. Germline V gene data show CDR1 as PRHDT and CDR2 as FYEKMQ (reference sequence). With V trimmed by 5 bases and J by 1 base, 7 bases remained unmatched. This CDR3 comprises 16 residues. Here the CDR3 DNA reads TGTGCCAGCAGCATTGACAGGGGAACGTCTGGAAACACCATATATTTT. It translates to CASSIDRGTSGNTIYF.

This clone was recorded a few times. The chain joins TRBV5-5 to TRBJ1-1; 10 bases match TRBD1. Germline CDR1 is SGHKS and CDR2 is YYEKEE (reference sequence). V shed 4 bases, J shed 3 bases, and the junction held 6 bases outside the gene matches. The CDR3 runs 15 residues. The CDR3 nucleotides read TGTGCCAGCAGCGCGACAGGGGGCGGCCACACTGAAGCTTTCTTT. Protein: CASSATGGGHTEAFF.

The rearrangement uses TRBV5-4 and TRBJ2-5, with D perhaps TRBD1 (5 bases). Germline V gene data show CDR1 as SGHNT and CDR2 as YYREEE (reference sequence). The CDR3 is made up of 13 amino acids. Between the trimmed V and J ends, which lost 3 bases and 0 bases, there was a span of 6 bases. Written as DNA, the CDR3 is TGTGCCAGCAGCTCCAGGGACCAAGAGACCCAGTACTTC. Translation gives CASSSRDQETQYF.

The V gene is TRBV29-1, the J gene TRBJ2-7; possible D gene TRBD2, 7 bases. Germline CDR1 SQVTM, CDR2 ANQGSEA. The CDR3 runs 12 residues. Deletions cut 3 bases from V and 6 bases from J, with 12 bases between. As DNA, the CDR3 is TGCAGCGTTGATCGGGGGGCGCGCGAGCAGTACTTC. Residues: CSVDRGAREQYF.

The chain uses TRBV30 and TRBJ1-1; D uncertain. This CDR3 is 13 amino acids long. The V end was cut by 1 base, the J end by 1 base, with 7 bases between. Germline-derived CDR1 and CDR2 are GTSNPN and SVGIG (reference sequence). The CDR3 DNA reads TGTGCCTGGAGTGCTACCGCGAACACTGAAGCTTTCTTT. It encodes CAWSATANTEAFF.

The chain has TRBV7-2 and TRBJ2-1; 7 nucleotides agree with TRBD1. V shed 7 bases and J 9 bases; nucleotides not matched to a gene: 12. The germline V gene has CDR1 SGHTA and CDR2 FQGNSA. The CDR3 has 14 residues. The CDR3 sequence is CASKGQVILGEQFF. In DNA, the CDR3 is TGTGCCAGCAAAGGACAGGTGATACTTGGTGAGCAGTTCTTC.

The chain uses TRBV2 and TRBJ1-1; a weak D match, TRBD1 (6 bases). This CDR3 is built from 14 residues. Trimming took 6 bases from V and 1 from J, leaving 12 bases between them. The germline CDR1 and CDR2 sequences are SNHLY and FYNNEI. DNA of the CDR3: TGTGCCAGCAGCGTCGACAGGTGGAACACTGAAGCTTTCTTT. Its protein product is CASSVDRWNTEAFF.

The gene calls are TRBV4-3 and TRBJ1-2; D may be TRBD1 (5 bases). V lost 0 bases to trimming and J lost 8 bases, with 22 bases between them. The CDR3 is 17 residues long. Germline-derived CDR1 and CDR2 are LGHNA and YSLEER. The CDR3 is CASSQDWAGKGLDGYTF. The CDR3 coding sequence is TGCGCCAGCAGCCAAGATTGGGCAGGGAAGGGACTAGACGGCTACACCTTC.

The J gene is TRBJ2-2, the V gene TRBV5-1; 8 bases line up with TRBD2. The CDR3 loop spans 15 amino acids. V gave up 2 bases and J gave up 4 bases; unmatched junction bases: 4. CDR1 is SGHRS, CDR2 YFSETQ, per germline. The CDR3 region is CASSFAGGGTGELFF. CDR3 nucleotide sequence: TGCGCCAGCAGCTTTGCGGGGGGAGGCACCGGGGAGCTGTTTTTT.

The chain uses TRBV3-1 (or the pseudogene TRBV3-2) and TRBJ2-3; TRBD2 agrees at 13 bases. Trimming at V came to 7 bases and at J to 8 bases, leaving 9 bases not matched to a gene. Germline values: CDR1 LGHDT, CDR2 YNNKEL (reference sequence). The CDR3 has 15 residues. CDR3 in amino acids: CASKLGLAGEGTQYF. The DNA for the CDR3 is TGTGCCAGCAAATTAGGACTAGCGGGAGAGGGTACGCAGTATTTT.

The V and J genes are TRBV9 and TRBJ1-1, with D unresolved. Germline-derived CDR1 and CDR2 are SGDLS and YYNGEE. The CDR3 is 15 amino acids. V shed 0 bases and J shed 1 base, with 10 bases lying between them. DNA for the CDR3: TGTGCCAGCAGCGTAGGGGGAGGATCGAACACTGAAGCTTTCTTT. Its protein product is CASSVGGGSNTEAFF.

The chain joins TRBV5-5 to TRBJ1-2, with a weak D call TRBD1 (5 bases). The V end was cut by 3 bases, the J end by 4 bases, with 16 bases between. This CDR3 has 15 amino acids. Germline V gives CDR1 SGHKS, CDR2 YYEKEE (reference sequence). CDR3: CASSSEGPSPYGYTF. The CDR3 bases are TGTGCCAGCAGCTCGGAGGGACCGAGCCCCTATGGCTACACCTTC. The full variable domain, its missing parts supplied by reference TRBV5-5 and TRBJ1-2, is DAGVTQSPTHLIKTRGQQVTLRCSPISGHKSVSWYQQVLGQGPQFIFQYYEKEERGRGNFPDRFSARQFPNYSSELNVNALLLGDSALYLCASSSEGPSPYGYTFGSGTRLTVV.

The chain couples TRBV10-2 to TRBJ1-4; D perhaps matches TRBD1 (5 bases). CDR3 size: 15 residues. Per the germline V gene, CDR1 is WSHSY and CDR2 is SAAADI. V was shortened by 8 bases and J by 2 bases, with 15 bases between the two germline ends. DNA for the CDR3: TGCGCCAGCGGAGATCAGGGATGGACTAATGAAAAACTGTTTTTT. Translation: CASGDQGWTNEKLFF.

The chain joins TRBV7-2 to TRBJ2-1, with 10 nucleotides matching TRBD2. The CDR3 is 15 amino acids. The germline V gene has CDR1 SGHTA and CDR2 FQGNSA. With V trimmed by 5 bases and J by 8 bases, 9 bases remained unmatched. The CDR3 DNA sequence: TGTGCCAGCAGCCCACAGCGGGGGGGTGGGGATGAGCAGTTCTTC. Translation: CASSPQRGGGDEQFF. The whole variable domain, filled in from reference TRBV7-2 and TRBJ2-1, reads GAGVSQSPSNKVTEKGKDVELRCDPISGHTALYWYRQSLGQGLEFLIYFQGNSAPDKSGLPSDRFSAERTGGSVSTLTIQRTQQEDSAVYLCASSPQRGGGDEQFFGPGTRLTVL.

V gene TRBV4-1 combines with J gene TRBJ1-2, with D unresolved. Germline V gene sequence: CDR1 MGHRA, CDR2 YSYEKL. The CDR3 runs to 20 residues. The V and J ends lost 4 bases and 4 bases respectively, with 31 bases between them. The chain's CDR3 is CASSRNSNMGGIPIGYGYTF. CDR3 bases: TGCGCCAGCAGCCGAAATAGTAATATGGGAGGGATACCCATCGGCTATGGCTACACCTTC.

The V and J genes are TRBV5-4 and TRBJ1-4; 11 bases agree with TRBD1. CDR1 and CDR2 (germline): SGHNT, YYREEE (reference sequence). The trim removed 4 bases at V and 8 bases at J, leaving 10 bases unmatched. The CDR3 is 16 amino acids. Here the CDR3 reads CASSPYGGQGGEKLFF. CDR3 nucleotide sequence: TGTGCCAGCAGCCCTTATGGGGGACAGGGGGGAGAAAAACTGTTTTTT.

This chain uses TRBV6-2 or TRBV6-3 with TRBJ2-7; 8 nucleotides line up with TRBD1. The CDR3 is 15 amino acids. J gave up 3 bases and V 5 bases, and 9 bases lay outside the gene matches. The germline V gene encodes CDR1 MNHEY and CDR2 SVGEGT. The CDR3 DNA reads TGTGCCAGCAGTAGATACCAGGGGGCAGACTACGAGCAGTACTTC. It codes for CASSRYQGADYEQYF.

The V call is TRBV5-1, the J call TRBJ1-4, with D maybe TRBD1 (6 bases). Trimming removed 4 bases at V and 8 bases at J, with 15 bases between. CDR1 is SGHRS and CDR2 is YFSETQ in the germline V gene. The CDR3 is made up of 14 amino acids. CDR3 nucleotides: TGCGCCAGCAGCAGGGACACGACCTTGGAAAAACTGTTTTTT. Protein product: CASSRDTTLEKLFF.